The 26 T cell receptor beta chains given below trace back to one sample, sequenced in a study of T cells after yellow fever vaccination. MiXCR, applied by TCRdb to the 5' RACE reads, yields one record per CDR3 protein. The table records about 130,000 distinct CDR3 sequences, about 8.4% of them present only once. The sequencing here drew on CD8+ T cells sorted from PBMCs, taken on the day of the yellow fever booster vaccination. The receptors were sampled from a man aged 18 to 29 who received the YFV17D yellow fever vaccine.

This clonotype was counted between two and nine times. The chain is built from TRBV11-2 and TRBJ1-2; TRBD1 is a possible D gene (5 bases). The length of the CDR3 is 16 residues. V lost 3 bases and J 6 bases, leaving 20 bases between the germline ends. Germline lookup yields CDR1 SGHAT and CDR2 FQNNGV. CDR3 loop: CASSLIPTDPIHGYTF. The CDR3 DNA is TGTGCCAGCAGCTTGATACCGACAGACCCTATCCATGGCTACACCTTC.

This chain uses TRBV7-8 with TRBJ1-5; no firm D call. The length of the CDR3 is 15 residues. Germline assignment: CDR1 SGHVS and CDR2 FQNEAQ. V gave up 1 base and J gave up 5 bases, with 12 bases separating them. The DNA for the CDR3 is TGTGCCAGCAGCTTAGATATGTCCCAGGATCAGCCCCAGCATTTT. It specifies CASSLDMSQDQPQHF.

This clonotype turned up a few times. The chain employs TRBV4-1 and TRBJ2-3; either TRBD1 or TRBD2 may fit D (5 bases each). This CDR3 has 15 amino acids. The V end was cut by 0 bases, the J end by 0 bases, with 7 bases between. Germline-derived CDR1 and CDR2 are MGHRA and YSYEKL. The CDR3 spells CASSQDEGSTDTQYF. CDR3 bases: TGCGCCAGCAGCCAAGATGAGGGGAGCACAGATACGCAGTATTTT.

The CDR3 is CASSQAGNGGELFF. CDR3 DNA: TGCGCCAGCAGCCAAGCGGGGAACGGCGGGGAGCTGTTTTTT. The J gene is TRBJ2-2, the V gene TRBV4-1; D perhaps matches TRBD2 (5 bases). CDR1 and CDR2 from the germline V gene are MGHRA and YSYEKL. The CDR3 has 14 amino acids. Trimming pared 1 base from V and 7 bases from J, leaving 10 bases between.

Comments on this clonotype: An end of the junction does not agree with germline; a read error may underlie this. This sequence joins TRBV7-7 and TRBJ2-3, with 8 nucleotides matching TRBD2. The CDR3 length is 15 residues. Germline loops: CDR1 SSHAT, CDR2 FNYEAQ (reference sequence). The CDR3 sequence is CASSPSGGRTDTQYF. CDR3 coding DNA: TGTGCTAGCAGCCCCAGCGGGGGCAGGACAGATACGCAGTATTTT.

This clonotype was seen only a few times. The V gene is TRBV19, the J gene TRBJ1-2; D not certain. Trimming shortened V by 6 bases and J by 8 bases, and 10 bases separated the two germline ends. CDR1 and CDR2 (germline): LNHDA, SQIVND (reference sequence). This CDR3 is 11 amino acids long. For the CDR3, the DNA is TGTGCCAGTAGAAGTGGCCCAGGCTACACCTTC. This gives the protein CASRSGPGYTF.

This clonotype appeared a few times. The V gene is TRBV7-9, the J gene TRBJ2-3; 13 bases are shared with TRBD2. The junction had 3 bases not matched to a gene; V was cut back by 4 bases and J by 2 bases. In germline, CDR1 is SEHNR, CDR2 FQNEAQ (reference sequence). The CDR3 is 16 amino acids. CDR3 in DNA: TGTGCCAGCAGCTCGACTAGCGGGGGGATCACAGATACGCAGTATTTT. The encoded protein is CASSSTSGGITDTQYF.

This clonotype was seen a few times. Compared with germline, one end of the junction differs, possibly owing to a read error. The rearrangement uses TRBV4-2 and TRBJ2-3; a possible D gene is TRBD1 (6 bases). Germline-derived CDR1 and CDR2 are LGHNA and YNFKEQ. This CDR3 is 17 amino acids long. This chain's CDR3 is CASSQEPWGLRTDTQYF. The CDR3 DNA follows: TGCGCCAGCAGCCAAGAACCTTGGGGGCTGCGCACAGATACGCAGTATTTT.

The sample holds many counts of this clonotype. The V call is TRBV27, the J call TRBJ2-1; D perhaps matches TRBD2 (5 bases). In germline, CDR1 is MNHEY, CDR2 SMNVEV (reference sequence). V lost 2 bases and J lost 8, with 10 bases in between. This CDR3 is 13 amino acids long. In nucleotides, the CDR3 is TGTGCCAGCAGTTTAGCAGACGGGGATGAGCAGTTCTTC. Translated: CASSLADGDEQFF.

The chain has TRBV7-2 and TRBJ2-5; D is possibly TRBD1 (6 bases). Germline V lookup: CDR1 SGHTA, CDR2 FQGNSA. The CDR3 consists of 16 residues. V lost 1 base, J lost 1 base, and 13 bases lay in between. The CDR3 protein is CASSLGQGTSQETQYF. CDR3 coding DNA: TGTGCCAGCAGCTTAGGTCAGGGGACGAGCCAAGAGACCCAGTACTTC.

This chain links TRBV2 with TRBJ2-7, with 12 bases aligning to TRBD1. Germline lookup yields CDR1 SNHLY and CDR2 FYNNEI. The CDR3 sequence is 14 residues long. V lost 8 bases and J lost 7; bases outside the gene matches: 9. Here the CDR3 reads CASWAGDRGLEQYF. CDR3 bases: TGTGCCAGCTGGGCCGGGGACAGGGGGCTTGAGCAGTACTTC.

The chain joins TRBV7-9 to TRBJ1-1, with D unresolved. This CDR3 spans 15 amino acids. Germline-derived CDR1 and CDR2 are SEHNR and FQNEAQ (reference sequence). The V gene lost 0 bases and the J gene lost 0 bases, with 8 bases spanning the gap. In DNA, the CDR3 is TGTGCCAGCAGCTTAGCGAGCAGTTTGAACACTGAAGCTTTCTTT. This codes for CASSLASSLNTEAFF.

The CDR3 sequence is CSAPDRSSYEQYF. The CDR3 nucleotides are TGCAGTGCTCCCGACAGGAGCTCCTACGAGCAGTACTTC. This sequence joins TRBV20-1 and TRBJ2-7, with a possible D match to TRBD1 (6 bases). Trimming took 5 bases from V and 0 from J, leaving 11 bases between them. This CDR3 region has 13 residues. Germline values: CDR1 DFQATT, CDR2 SNEGSKA (reference sequence).

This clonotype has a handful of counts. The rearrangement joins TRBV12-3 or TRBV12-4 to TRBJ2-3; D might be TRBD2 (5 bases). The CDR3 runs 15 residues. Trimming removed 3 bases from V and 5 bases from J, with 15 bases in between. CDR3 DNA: TGTGCCAGCAGTTTTTCGTCGGGGTATAGAGATACGCAGTATTTT. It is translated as CASSFSSGYRDTQYF.

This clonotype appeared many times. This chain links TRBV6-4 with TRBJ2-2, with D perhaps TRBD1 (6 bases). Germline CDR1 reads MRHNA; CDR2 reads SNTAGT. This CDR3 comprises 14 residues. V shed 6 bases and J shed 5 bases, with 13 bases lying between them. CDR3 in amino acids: CASSLGQSTGELFF. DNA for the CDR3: TGTGCCAGCAGCCTCGGACAGTCAACCGGGGAGCTGTTTTTT.

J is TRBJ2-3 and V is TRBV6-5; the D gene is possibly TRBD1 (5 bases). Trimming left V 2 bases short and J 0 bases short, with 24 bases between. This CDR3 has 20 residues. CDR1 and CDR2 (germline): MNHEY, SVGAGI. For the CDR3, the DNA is TGTGCCAGCAGTTACCTAGACAGCTCCTCTCTTAGCCTCAGCACAGATACGCAGTATTTT. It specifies CASSYLDSSSLSLSTDTQYF.

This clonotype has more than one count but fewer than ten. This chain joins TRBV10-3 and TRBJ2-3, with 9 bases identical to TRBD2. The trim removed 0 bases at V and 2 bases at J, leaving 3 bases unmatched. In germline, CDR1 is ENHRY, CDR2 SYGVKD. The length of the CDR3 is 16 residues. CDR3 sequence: CAISESSGGFTDTQYF. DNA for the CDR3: TGTGCCATCAGTGAGTCTAGCGGGGGCTTCACAGATACGCAGTATTTT.

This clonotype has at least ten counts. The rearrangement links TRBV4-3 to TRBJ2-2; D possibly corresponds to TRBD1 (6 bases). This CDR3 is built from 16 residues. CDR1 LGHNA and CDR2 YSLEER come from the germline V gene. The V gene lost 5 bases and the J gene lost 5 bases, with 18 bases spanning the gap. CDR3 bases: TGCGCCAGCAGCGACCGACAGGTTCGCGGTACCGGGGAGCTGTTTTTT. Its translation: CASSDRQVRGTGELFF.

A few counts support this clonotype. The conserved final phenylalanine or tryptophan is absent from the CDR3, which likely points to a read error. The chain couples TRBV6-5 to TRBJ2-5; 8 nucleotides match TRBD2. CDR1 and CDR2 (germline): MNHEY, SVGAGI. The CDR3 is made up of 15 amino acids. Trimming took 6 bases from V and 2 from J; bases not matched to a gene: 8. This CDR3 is CASRTRGGLQETQYL. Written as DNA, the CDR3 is TGTGCCAGCAGAACACGGGGGGGGCTACAAGAGACCCAGTACCTC.

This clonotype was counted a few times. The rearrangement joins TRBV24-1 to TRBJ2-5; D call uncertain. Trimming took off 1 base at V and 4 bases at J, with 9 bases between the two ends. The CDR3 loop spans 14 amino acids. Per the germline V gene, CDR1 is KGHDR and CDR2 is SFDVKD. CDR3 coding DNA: TGTGCCACCAGTGATTTTCCTCGTCTAGAGACCCAGTACTTC. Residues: CATSDFPRLETQYF.

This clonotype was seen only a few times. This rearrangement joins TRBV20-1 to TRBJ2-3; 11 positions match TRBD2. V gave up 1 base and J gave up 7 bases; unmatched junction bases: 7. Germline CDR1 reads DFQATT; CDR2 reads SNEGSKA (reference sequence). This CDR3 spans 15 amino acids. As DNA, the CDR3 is TGCAGTGCTAGAGTTCTAGCGGGGGGCCCTTATACGCAGTATTTT. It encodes CSARVLAGGPYTQYF.

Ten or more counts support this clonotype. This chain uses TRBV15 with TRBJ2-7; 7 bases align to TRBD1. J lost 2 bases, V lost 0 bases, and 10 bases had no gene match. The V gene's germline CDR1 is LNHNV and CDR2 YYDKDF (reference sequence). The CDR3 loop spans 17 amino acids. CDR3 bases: TGTGCCACCAGCAGAGAGCCGGGACAGCTTGTACCCTACGAGCAGTACGTC. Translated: CATSREPGQLVPYEQYV.

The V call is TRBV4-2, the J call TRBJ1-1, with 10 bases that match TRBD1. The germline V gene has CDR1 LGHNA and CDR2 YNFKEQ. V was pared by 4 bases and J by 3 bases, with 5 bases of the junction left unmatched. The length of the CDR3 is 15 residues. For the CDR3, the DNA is TGTGCCAGCAGCCCGACAGGGGGCGAGGACACTGAAGCTTTCTTT. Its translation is CASSPTGGEDTEAFF.

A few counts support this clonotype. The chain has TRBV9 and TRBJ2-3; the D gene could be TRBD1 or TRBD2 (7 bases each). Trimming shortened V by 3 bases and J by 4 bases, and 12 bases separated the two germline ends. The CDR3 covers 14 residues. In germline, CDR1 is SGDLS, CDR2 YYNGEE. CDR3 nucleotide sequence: TGTGCCAGCAGCGGGGGAGGGGGCGCAGATACGCAGTATTTT. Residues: CASSGGGGADTQYF.

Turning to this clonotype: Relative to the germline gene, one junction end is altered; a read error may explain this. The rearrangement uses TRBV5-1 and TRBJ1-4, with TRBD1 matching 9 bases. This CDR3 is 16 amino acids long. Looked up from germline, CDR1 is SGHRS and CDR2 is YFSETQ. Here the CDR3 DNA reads TGCGCCAGAAGCTTGGGACAGGGACCTACGAATGAAAAACTGTTTTTT. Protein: CARSLGQGPTNEKLFF.

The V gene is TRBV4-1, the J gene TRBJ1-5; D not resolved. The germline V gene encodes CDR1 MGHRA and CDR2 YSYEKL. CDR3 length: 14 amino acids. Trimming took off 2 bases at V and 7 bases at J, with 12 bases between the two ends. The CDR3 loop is CASSQLPGWQPQHF. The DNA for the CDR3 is TGCGCCAGCAGCCAACTTCCGGGTTGGCAGCCCCAGCATTTT.